The clone carrying this TCR beta chain has only a few counts. Antigen: not known. Unique molecular identifiers tagged the TCR beta cDNA libraries. TCRdb used MiXCR to reprocess the PCR reads, holding one entry per CDR3 protein. The sample holds about 540,000 distinct CDR3 sequences, around 34% seen once. These data originate in a study of post-analysis software for immune sequencing data. CDR3 length: 16 amino acids. The trim removed 6 bases at V and 5 bases at J, leaving 7 bases unmatched. Germline assignment: CDR1 DFQATT and CDR2 SNEGSKA (reference sequence). General study points: Among a few TRBV segments more frequent in patients than controls were TRBV5-6, TRBV5-1 and TRBV20-1.

The chain joins TRBV20-1 to TRBJ2-1; 16 bases align to TRBD2. The sequence was obtained from a girl aged 2-17 years with multiple sclerosis. The sequenced sample consisted of blood. The CDR3 sequence: CSATGTSGGADNEQFF. CDR3 coding DNA: TGCAGTGCCACCGGGACTAGCGGGGGGGCGGACAATGAGCAGTTCTTC.